This T cell receptor (beta chain) comes out of a study of T-cell memory formation after mild COVID-19. TCRdb ran MiXCR on the 5' RACE reads and lists one entry per CDR3 protein. In the table there are around 530,000 distinct CDR3 sequences, roughly 21% of which are singletons. Remarks on this clonotype: As yet, its antigen is unknown.

Notes on the study in general: Pre-infection memory contained some responding clones, which suggested that cross-reactive memory had joined.

Sequencing used PBMCs or a T cell subset sorted from them (not recorded which). The receptor was derived from an adult woman who had mild COVID-19 (a few samples of this study predate the infection). Cell type and time point are not known.

Here the CDR3 reads CASSLRQGYNSPLHF. CDR3 DNA: TGTGCCAGTAGTCTCCGACAGGGCTATAATTCACCCCTCCACTTT. V and J are TRBV19 and TRBJ1-6; 7 nucleotides line up with TRBD1. With 5 bases clipped from V and 3 bases from J, the junction kept 4 bases outside the gene matches. CDR3 size: 15 residues. Per germline, CDR1 LNHDA and CDR2 SQIVND (reference sequence).